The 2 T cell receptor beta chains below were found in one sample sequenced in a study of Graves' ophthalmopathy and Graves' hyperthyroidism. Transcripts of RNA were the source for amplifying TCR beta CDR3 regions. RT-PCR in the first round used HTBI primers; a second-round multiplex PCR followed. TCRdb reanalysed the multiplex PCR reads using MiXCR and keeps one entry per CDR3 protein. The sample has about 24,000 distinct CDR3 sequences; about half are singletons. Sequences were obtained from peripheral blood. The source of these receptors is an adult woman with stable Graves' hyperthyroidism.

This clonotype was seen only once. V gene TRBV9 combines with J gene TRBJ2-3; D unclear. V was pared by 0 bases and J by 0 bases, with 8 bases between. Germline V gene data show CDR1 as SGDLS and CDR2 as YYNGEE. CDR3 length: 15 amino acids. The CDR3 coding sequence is TGTGCCAGCAGCGTAGCCGGCAGAAGCACAGATACGCAGTATTTT. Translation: CASSVAGRSTDTQYF.

The CDR3 nucleotides are TGTGCCATCAGGGGACTAGCGGGAGTGTTTCTAGAGACCCAGTACTTC. This translates into CAIRGLAGVFLETQYF. The genes are TRBV10-3 and TRBJ2-5; the match to TRBD2 covers 14 bases. Losses at the gene ends were 6 bases for V and 4 bases for J; bases not matched to a gene: 7. The germline V gene encodes CDR1 ENHRY and CDR2 SYGVKD. The CDR3 loop spans 16 amino acids.